The source of this TCR beta chain is a study of cytomegalovirus exposure and HLA in healthy donors. TCRdb's copy holds only in-frame clones and misses some; the assay was immunoSEQ multiplex PCR. Of about 160,000 clones listed, roughly 84% are singletons. This clone was seen more than once but under ten times. Its antigen is not known. Broader study findings: Altogether, 150 to 200 TCR beta chains were recorded as cytomegalovirus-associated. The authors confirmed in vitro that a few CMV-associated chains were specific for CMV antigens. One later analysis, an examination of the 100 to 150 validation repertoires, found that first-cohort TCR clusters tended to co-occur in them.

The sequenced sample consisted of PBMCs. The clonotype was recovered from a man aged 25-40 years in good health and CMV-seropositive.

This chain's CDR3 is CASSLVQGDGYTF. CDR3 sequence (DNA): TGTGCCAGCAGCTTAGTTCAGGGGGATGGCTACACCTTC. The chain links TRBV11-2 to TRBJ1-2, with TRBD1 matching 7 bases. The V segment lost 1 base and the J segment 6 bases; nucleotides outside the gene matches: 2. CDR3 length: 13 residues. The germline CDR1 and CDR2 sequences are SGHAT and FQNNGV.